Presented here are 10 T cell receptor beta chains from one specimen sequenced in a study of T cell responses to AZD1222 COVID-19 vaccine (dated by TCRdb to the early 2020s). Receptor libraries were prepared by the immunoSEQ multiplex PCR assay. TCRdb obtained this table from immuneACCESS and retained in-frame rearrangements with V and J assigned. These tables miss some clones; where compared with another copy, unresolved V genes account for less than half of the shortfall, and the remainder is unexplained. This sample lists approximately 210,000 clones; 94% were detected once. Of the sample, around 1.7% is held by the ten largest clones. The intended sense of this specimen's time point label: about 28 days (+/-7) after the second vaccine dose. The sample's treatment or condition label, in plain terms: meningococcal conjugate vaccine given as trial control. Here the sequenced sample was peripheral blood, taken 28 days after the second dose of the MenACWY control vaccine. The receptor set was obtained from an adult who received the MenACWY meningococcal vaccine as a control.

This chain joins TRBV15 and TRBJ1-6, with D possibly matching TRBD1 (6 bases). Trimming took 1 base from V and 10 from J, leaving 14 bases between them. Germline values: CDR1 LNHNV, CDR2 YYDKDF (reference sequence). The CDR3 totals 15 residues. The CDR3 sequence is CATSRGGRGESPLHF. For the CDR3, the DNA is TGTGCCACCAGCAGAGGAGGTAGGGGGGAATCACCCCTCCACTTT.

This chain links TRBV7-8 with TRBJ1-5, with no clear D. The CDR3 length is 14 residues. Germline values: CDR1 SGHVS, CDR2 FQNEAQ. V shed 2 bases and J shed 2 bases, with 7 bases lying between them. In DNA, the CDR3 is TGTGCCAGCAGCTTATCGAGGGGCAATCAGCCCCAGCATTTT. It is translated as CASSLSRGNQPQHF.

The J gene is TRBJ2-1, the V gene TRBV27; TRBD1 aligns across 7 bases. The CDR3 runs 17 residues. CDR1 and CDR2 from the germline V gene are MNHEY and SMNVEV (reference sequence). With V trimmed by 5 bases and J by 6 bases, 16 bases remained unmatched. The DNA for the CDR3 is TGTGCCAGCAGTCCTAGACGTGAGACAGGGATATTCAATGAGCAGTTCTTC. Translated: CASSPRRETGIFNEQFF.

This chain joins TRBV9 and TRBJ2-7, with 7 bases matching TRBD2. The germline CDR1 and CDR2 sequences are SGDLS and YYNGEE. This CDR3 region has 14 residues. Germline trimming cut 3 bases from V and 6 bases from J; bases unmatched to any gene: 9. The CDR3 loop is CASSERDSRAEQYF. The CDR3 DNA sequence: TGTGCCAGCAGCGAGCGGGACTCAAGGGCCGAGCAGTACTTC.

V is TRBV29-1 and J is TRBJ1-1; D remains unclear. V lost 4 bases, J lost 1 base, and 4 bases lay in between. The CDR3 has 11 amino acids. The V gene's germline CDR1 is SQVTM and CDR2 ANQGSEA. In DNA, the CDR3 is TGCAGCGTTGGAAAGAACACTGAAGCTTTCTTT. As protein: CSVGKNTEAFF.

This chain uses TRBV4-1 with TRBJ1-6; 10 bases fit TRBD1. The germline CDR1 and CDR2 sequences are MGHRA and YSYEKL. There are 19 residues in the CDR3. J was trimmed by 1 base and V by 1 base; bases with no gene match: 7. CDR3 DNA sequence: TGCGCCAGCAGCCAAGCCGGGACAGGGGCTATTTCCTATAATTCACCCCTCCACTTT. It specifies CASSQAGTGAISYNSPLHF.

The rearrangement uses TRBV5-1 and TRBJ2-1; D perhaps matches TRBD2 (6 bases). The CDR3 consists of 16 residues. V lost 1 base and J 5 bases, leaving 16 bases between the germline ends. From germline, CDR1 is SGHRS and CDR2 YFSETQ. Written as DNA, the CDR3 is TGCGCCAGCAGCTTGACGGGACTCCCCTTAGACAATGAGCAGTTCTTC. It yields the protein CASSLTGLPLDNEQFF. Full variable domain (missing parts from reference TRBV5-1 and TRBJ2-1): KAGVTQTPRYLIKTRGQQVTLSCSPISGHRSVSWYQQTPGQGLQFLFEYFSETQRNKGNFPGRFSGRQFSNSRSEMNVSTLELGDSALYLCASSLTGLPLDNEQFFGPGTRLTVL.

DNA of the CDR3: TGTGCCAGCAGTGAAGCTGGGCAGTCCTACGAGCAGTACTTC. Translated: CASSEAGQSYEQYF. The genes are TRBV6-1 and TRBJ2-7; D is unresolved. The CDR3 is 14 amino acids. Germline values: CDR1 MNHNS, CDR2 SASEGT. V shed 0 bases and J shed 1 base, with 7 bases lying between them.

The chain uses TRBV6-5 and TRBJ1-5; tentatively, D is TRBD1 (6 bases). Deletions cut 6 bases from V and 2 bases from J, with 8 bases between. The CDR3 totals 13 residues. Germline V gives CDR1 MNHEY, CDR2 SVGAGI. The DNA of the CDR3 is TGTGCCAGCAGCCCAGGGGGCAATCAGCCCCAGCATTTT. This codes for CASSPGGNQPQHF.

CDR3: CASSPGIQETQYF. CDR3 nucleotide sequence: TGTGCCAGCTCACCAGGGATTCAAGAGACCCAGTACTTC. This chain uses TRBV18 with TRBJ2-5; no reliable D call. Trimming cost V 2 bases and J 2 bases, with 6 bases left between them. CDR3 length equals 13 residues. CDR1 is KGHSH and CDR2 is LQKENI in the germline V gene.